The 15 T cell receptor beta chains below come from one sample, sequenced in a study of identical twins. In TCRdb, the 5' RACE reads were re-called with MiXCR into one record per CDR3 protein. The table lists some 300,000 distinct CDR3 sequences, 9% to 15% of them singletons, with roughly 7.8% in the top ten. This same sample was also taken into another study, of yellow fever vaccine responses in identical twins.

The sample comprised CD8+ T cells sorted from blood. These receptor sequences come from a woman under 30 in good health.

The chain links TRBV25-1 to TRBJ1-1, with D maybe TRBD1 (5 bases). Trimming cost V 6 bases and J 3 bases, with 17 bases left between them. Germline V gene sequence: CDR1 MGHDK, CDR2 SYGVNS. The CDR3 contains 15 residues. The CDR3 loop reads CASRPREGRDTEAFF. Here the CDR3 DNA reads TGTGCCAGCAGGCCTAGGGAGGGGAGGGACACTGAAGCTTTCTTT.

Turning to this clonotype: At one end the junction does not follow the germline gene, possibly because of a read error. The gene calls are TRBV24-1 and TRBJ2-5, with no clear D. This CDR3 is 12 amino acids long. Germline lookup yields CDR1 KGHDR and CDR2 SFDVKD. CDR3 amino acids: CATSVLGETQYF. In nucleotides, the CDR3 is TGTGCCACCAGTGTTTTGGGGGAGACCCAGTACTTC.

The gene calls are TRBV9 and TRBJ1-2; the D gene is possibly TRBD1 (5 bases). This CDR3 region has 15 residues. Germline V gene data show CDR1 as SGDLS and CDR2 as YYNGEE. The V end lost 3 bases, the J end lost 3 bases, and 15 bases lay between the germline ends. The CDR3 sequence: CASSGGAKEYYGYTF. In nucleotides, the CDR3 is TGTGCCAGCAGCGGAGGGGCAAAAGAGTACTATGGCTACACCTTC.

This clonotype was seen a few times. The chain couples TRBV28 to TRBJ2-3; D possibly matches TRBD1 or TRBD2 (5 bases each). The CDR3 covers 15 residues. Germline V gives CDR1 MDHEN, CDR2 SYDVKM. V shed 6 bases and J shed 2 bases, with 15 bases lying between them. For the CDR3, the DNA is TGTGCCAGCAGCCTGCCGGGGCGGCCCACAGATACGCAGTATTTT. Its protein product is CASSLPGRPTDTQYF.

This clonotype has more than one count but fewer than ten. The J gene is TRBJ1-1, the V gene TRBV7-9; a weak D match, TRBD1 (5 bases). The CDR3 is 13 amino acids. Between the trimmed V and J ends, which lost 8 bases and 1 base, there was a span of 11 bases. CDR1 is SEHNR and CDR2 is FQNEAQ in the germline V gene (reference sequence). The CDR3 nucleotides read TGTGCCAGCTCGGGGGGGAGGAACACTGAAGCTTTCTTT. Encoded protein: CASSGGRNTEAFF.

This clonotype occurred a few times. The chain is built from TRBV5-6 and TRBJ2-1; no reliable D call. The CDR3 spans 11 residues. From germline, CDR1 is SGHDT and CDR2 YYEEEE. Trimming removed 1 base at V and 10 bases at J, with 6 bases between. The CDR3 nucleotides are TGTGCCAGCAGCTTGTTCACGGAGCAGTTCTTC. Its translation is CASSLFTEQFF. Combining the CDR3 with reference TRBV5-6 and TRBJ2-1 gives the whole variable domain DAGVTQSPTHLIKTRGQQVTLRCSPKSGHDTVSWYQQALGQGPQFIFQYYEEEERQRGNFPDRFSGHQFPNYSSELNVNALLLGDSALYLCASSLFTEQFFGPGTRLTVL.

This clonotype was picked up many times. The chain carries TRBV11-2 and TRBJ2-1, with D maybe TRBD1 (6 bases). The CDR3 loop spans 14 amino acids. The ends were cut back, 3 bases at V and 6 bases at J, with 12 bases in the middle. Germline V CDR1 and CDR2: SGHAT, FQNNGV. Written as DNA, the CDR3 is TGTGCCAGCAGCTTCCAGGGGATCCCCAATGAGCAGTTCTTC. This codes for CASSFQGIPNEQFF.

This clonotype was observed a few times. This chain uses TRBV20-1 with TRBJ2-1, with D possibly called TRBD1 or TRBD2 (5 bases each). CDR3 length: 16 amino acids. V shed 0 bases and J shed 5 bases, with 17 bases lying between them. The germline gives CDR1 DFQATT, CDR2 SNEGSKA (reference sequence). The CDR3 protein is CSARDPVGAGNNEQFF. The CDR3 coding sequence is TGCAGTGCTAGAGACCCCGTCGGGGCGGGTAACAATGAGCAGTTCTTC.

This clonotype was counted between two and nine times. J is TRBJ2-7 and V is TRBV6-5; 11 bases fit TRBD2. Germline values: CDR1 MNHEY, CDR2 SVGAGI. With V trimmed by 2 bases and J by 5 bases, 5 bases remained unmatched. The CDR3 consists of 15 residues. The CDR3 nucleotides are TGTGCCAGCAGTTACGTTAGCGGGAGGGCGAACGAGCAGTACTTC. It specifies CASSYVSGRANEQYF.

The gene calls are TRBV2 and TRBJ2-2; 13 bases are a match to TRBD2. J lost 3 bases, V lost 10 bases, and 8 bases had no gene match. This CDR3 has 16 amino acids. Germline V lookup: CDR1 SNHLY, CDR2 FYNNEI. The CDR3 DNA follows: TGTGCCACCGACCTCGGACTAGCGGGAGACACCGGGGAGCTGTTTTTT. This codes for CATDLGLAGDTGELFF.

The chain's CDR3 is CASSFGLTAGELFF. DNA of the CDR3: TGTGCCAGCAGCTTCGGACTTACTGCCGGGGAGCTGTTTTTT. The chain has TRBV13 and TRBJ2-2, with D possibly matching TRBD2 (5 bases). The CDR3 is made up of 14 amino acids. CDR1 and CDR2 (germline): PRHDT, FYEKMQ (reference sequence). V was trimmed by 3 bases and J by 6 bases, leaving 11 bases between them.

This CDR3 is CASTPSTGGPRGDTEAFF. The CDR3 bases are TGTGCCAGCACCCCGTCGACAGGGGGCCCTCGTGGGGACACTGAAGCTTTCTTT. This chain connects TRBV28 to TRBJ1-1; 10 positions match TRBD1. CDR1 and CDR2 (germline): MDHEN, SYDVKM. The CDR3 loop spans 18 amino acids. Trimming took 7 bases from V and 3 from J; bases not matched to a gene: 17.

This clonotype was recorded many times. V and J are TRBV7-9 and TRBJ2-2; D ambiguous. Trimming removed 6 bases from V and 1 base from J, with 3 bases in between. The CDR3 is 12 residues long. The germline V gene has CDR1 SEHNR and CDR2 FQNEAQ (reference sequence). In nucleotides, the CDR3 is TGTGCCAGCAGGTTGAACACCGGGGAGCTGTTTTTT. This codes for CASRLNTGELFF.

This clonotype was detected ten times or more. V is TRBV3-1 and J is TRBJ2-3, with 7 nucleotides matching TRBD2. Germline values: CDR1 LGHDT, CDR2 YNNKEL (reference sequence). The length of the CDR3 is 16 residues. Trimming removed 4 bases from V and 2 bases from J; junction bases left unmatched: 9. In DNA, the CDR3 is TGTGCCAGCAGCCCAGATGAGGGAGGGTTCACAGATACGCAGTATTTT. This sequence encodes CASSPDEGGFTDTQYF.

The CDR3 reads CSARDKDRGLYNEQFF. CDR3 DNA sequence: TGCAGTGCTAGAGATAAGGACAGGGGACTCTACAATGAGCAGTTCTTC. The chain employs TRBV20-1 and TRBJ2-1; 9 nucleotides agree with TRBD1. The V gene's germline CDR1 is DFQATT and CDR2 SNEGSKA (reference sequence). V was clipped by 0 bases and J by 3 bases; unmatched bases: 6. This CDR3 is built from 16 residues.